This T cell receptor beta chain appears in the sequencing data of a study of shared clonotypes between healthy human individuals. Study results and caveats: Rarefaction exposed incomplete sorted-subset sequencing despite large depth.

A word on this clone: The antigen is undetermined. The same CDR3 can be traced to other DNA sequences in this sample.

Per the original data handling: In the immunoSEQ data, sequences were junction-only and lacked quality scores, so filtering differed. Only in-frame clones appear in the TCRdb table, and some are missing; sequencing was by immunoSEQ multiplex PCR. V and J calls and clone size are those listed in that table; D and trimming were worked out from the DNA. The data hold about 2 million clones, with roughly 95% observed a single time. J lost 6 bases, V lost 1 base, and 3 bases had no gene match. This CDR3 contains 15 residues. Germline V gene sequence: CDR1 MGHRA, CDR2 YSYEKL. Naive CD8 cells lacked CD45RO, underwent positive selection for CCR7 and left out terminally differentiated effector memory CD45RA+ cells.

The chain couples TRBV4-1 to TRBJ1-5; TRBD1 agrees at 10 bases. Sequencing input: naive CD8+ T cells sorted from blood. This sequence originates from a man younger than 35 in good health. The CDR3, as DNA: TGCGCCAGCAGCCAAGCGGGACAGGGGATTCAGCCCCAGCATTTT. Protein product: CASSQAGQGIQPQHF.